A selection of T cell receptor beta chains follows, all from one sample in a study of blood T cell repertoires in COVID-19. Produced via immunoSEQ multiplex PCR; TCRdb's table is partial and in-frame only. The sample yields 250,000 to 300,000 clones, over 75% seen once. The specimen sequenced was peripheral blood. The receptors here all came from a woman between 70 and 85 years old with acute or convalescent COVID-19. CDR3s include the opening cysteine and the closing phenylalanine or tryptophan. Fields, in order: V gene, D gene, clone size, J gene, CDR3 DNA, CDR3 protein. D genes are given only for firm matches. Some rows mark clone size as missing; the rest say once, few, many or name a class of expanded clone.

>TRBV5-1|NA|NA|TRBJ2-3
TGCGCCAGCAGCCGCATGTCCCGGGTGGGCACAGATACGCAGTATTTT
CASSRMSRVGTDTQYF
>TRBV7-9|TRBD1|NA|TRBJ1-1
TGTGCCAGCAGCCTTACAGGGGGCACTGAAGCTTTCTTT
CASSLTGGTEAFF
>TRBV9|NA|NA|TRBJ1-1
TGTGCCAGCACCCTAGGATCCGAGAACACTGAAGCTTTCTTT
CASTLGSENTEAFF
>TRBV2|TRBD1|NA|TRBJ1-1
TGTGCCAGCAGTCGGGACAGGGGGGCTGAAGCTTTCTTT
CASSRDRGAEAFF
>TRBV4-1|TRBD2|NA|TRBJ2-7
TGCGCCAGCAGCCAAGGGGGGGGGACTAGCTCCTACGAGCAGTACTTC
CASSQGGGTSSYEQYF
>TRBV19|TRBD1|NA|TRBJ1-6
TGTGCCAGTAGTGTCACAGGGGAATCACCCCTCCACTTT
CASSVTGESPLHF
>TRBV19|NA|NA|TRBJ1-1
TGTGCCAGTAGTACACAGGGTAGAGGCGCTTTCTTT
CASSTQGRGAFF
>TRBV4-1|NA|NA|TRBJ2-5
TGCGCCAGCAGCCAAGTGCCAGCGGGAGAGACCCAGTACTTC
CASSQVPAGETQYF
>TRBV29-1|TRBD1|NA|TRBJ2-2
TGCAGCGTAAAACAGGGGTGGAACACCGGGGAGCTGTTTTTT
CSVKQGWNTGELFF
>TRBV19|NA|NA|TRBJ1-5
TGTGCCAGTAGTATCCCGGGGGGTAGCAATCAGCCCCAGCATTTT
CASSIPGGSNQPQHF
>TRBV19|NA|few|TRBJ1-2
TGTGCCAGTAGTATTTCGGCAGGACGGGAGGCTAACTATGGCTACACCTTC
CASSISAGREANYGYTF
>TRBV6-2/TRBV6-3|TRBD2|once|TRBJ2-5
TGTGCCAGCAGTTACAGCCGACTAGCGGGGGGGCTGTGGAAAGAGACCCAGTACTTC
CASSYSRLAGGLWKETQYF
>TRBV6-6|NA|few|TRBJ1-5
TGTGCCACCAGGGAGGTAGGGAGGGGCAATCAGCCCCAGCATTTT
CATREVGRGNQPQHF
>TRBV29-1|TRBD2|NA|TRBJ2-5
TGCAGCGTCGGCCAAGTAGGCGGGGGGGGGTATGAGACCCAGTACTTC
CSVGQVGGGGYETQYF
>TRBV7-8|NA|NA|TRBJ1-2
TGTGCCAGCAGCTTAGCGGGGGGAGGGGCCTATGGCTACACCTTC
CASSLAGGGAYGYTF
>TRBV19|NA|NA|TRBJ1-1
TGTGCCAGTAGTATAGGGCAGGGCACAGCTTTCTTT
CASSIGQGTAFF
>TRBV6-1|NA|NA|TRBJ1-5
TGTGCCAGCAGTGAGATAATGGCAGCCCAGCATTTT
CASSEIMAAQHF
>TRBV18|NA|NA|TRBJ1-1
TGTGCCAGCTCACTCGTGAACACTGAAGCTTTCTTT
CASSLVNTEAFF
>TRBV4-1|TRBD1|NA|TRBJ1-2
TGCGCCAGCAGCCTCCACGGGACAGGCGACGTTAACTATGGCTACACCTTC
CASSLHGTGDVNYGYTF
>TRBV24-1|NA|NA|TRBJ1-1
TGTGCCACCAGTGAGGGCAGCCAGGGGACTGAAGCTTTCTTT
CATSEGSQGTEAFF
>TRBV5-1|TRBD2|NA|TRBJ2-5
TGCGCCAGCAAGGGCGGGGGTGAGACCCAGTACTTC
CASKGGGETQYF
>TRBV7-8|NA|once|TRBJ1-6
TGTGCCAGCAGTATGCCCGGACAGACGGGCTATAATTCACCCCTCCACTTT
CASSMPGQTGYNSPLHF
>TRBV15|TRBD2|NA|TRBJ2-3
TGTGCCACCGGGCGGGGGGGCCCTACGAGGGATACGCAGTATTTT
CATGRGGPTRDTQYF
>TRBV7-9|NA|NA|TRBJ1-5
TGTGCCAGCAGCTTGAGTATGAGCAATCAGCCCCAGCATTTT
CASSLSMSNQPQHF
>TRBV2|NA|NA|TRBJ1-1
TGTGCCAGCAGTGCCCCGGAGGACACTGAAGCTTTCTTT
CASSAPEDTEAFF
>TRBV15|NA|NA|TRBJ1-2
TGTGCCACCAGCAGAGAGATGGGGGCCCCCCATGGCTACACCTTC
CATSREMGAPHGYTF
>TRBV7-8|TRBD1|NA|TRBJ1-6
TGTGCCAGCAGCTTAACAGGGGGACCCCTCCACTTT
CASSLTGGPLHF
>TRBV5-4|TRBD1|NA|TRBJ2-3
TGTGCCAGCAGCTTAGGGGACAGGGGTACAGATACGCAGTATTTT
CASSLGDRGTDTQYF
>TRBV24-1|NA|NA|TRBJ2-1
TGTGCCACCAGTGACATCACGGGAATAAATGAGCAGTTCTTC
CATSDITGINEQFF
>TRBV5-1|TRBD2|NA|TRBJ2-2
TGCGCCAGCAGAGTGACTAGCACCACCGGGGAGCTGTTTTTT
CASRVTSTTGELFF
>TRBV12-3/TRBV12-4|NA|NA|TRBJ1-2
TGTGCCAGCAGCCGCGGGAACAAGTATGGCTACACCTTC
CASSRGNKYGYTF
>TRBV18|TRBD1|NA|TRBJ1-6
TGTGCCAGCTCACTAGGACAGGGAGGTAATTCACCCCTCCACTTT
CASSLGQGGNSPLHF
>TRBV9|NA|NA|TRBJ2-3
TGTGCCAGCAGCGTAGGGTGGGGCGGTCTCACAGATACGCAGTATTTT
CASSVGWGGLTDTQYF
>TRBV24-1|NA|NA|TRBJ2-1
TGTGCCACCAGTGACCGAGCCGTGAATGAGCAGTTCTTC
CATSDRAVNEQFF
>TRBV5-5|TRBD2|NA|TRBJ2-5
TGTGCCAGCAGATTGACCGGGACTAGCGCTAGAGAGACCCAGTACTTC
CASRLTGTSARETQYF